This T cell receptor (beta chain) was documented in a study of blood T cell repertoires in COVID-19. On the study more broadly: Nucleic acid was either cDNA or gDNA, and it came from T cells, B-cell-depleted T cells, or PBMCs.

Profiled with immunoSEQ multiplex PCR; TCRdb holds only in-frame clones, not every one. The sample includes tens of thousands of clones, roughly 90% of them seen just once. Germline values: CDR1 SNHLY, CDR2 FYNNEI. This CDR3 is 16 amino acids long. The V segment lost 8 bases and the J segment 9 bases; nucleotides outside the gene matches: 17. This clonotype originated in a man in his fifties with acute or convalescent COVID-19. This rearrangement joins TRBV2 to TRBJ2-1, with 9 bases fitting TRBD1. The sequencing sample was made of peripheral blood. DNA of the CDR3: TGTGCCAGCGGCGACCAGGGGACAGGGCAAGGGGGTGAGCAGTTCTTC. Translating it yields CASGDQGTGQGGEQFF.